This TCR beta chain was retrieved from a study of regulatory and conventional T cells in RAG deficiency. CDR1 and CDR2 (germline): SGDLS, YYNGEE. V lost 0 bases, J lost 9 bases, and 16 bases lay in between. The CDR3 runs 15 residues. Using immunoSEQ multiplex PCR, the repertoire was profiled, and TCRdb retains in-frame clones only, with some absent. The sample carries tens of thousands of clones, around 91% recorded once. The same sample was also used in a study of regulatory T cells. According to that study: Primers: 52 TRBV forward and 13 TRBJ reverse.

The sample consisted of CD8+ T cells sorted from blood. This TCR was sampled from a human donor in good health. The chain is built from TRBV9 and TRBJ2-1; D is unclear. The chain's CDR3 is CASSVGGGDRSEQFF. Written as DNA, the CDR3 is TGTGCCAGCAGCGTAGGGGGTGGGGATCGGAGTGAGCAGTTCTTC.